These T cell receptor beta chains were read from a single sample in a study of T cells in Graves' hyperthyroidism and ophthalmopathy. TCRdb re-called the multiplex PCR reads with MiXCR, one entry per CDR3 protein. The sample includes 600,000 or so distinct CDR3 sequences, approximately 14% of them seen just once. Material: blood. The receptor set was obtained from a woman between 50 and 59 years old with Graves' ophthalmopathy. CDR3s include the opening cysteine and the closing phenylalanine or tryptophan. D genes are given only for firm matches. Rows give clone size only sometimes, using once, few, many, or a class for an expanded clone.

len	d_gene	abundance	j_gene	v_gene	CDR3aa	CDR3nt
13	NA	many	TRBJ1-1	TRBV12-3/TRBV12-4	CASSLRENTEAFF	TGTGCCAGCAGTTTAAGGGAAAACACTGAAGCTTTCTTT
16	TRBD1	many	TRBJ2-5	TRBV7-3	CASSPGQGTRLETQYF	TGTGCCAGCAGCCCGGGACAGGGTACAAGATTGGAGACCCAGTACTTC
12	NA	many	TRBJ1-1	TRBV6-5	CASSLQGYEAFF	TGTGCCAGCAGCTTACAGGGTTATGAAGCTTTCTTT
16	TRBD2	many	TRBJ2-5	TRBV28	CASSLKDRASGETQYF	TGTGCCAGCAGTTTAAAAGATAGGGCTAGCGGAGAGACCCAGTACTTC
17	TRBD1	many	TRBJ1-2	TRBV7-8	CASSLGGQSLLNYGYTF	TGTGCCAGCAGCTTAGGGGGACAGAGTTTGCTTAACTATGGCTACACCTTC
14	TRBD2	NA	TRBJ2-7	TRBV20-1	CSARARLAGYEQYF	TGCAGTGCTAGGGCCCGACTAGCGGGCTACGAGCAGTACTTC
18	NA	many	TRBJ2-1	TRBV28	CASSLLGYPIYSYNEQFF	TGTGCCAGCAGTTTATTGGGGTACCCAATCTACTCCTACAATGAGCAGTTCTTC
16	TRBD2	many	TRBJ2-7	TRBV7-2	CASSLSLAGPAYEQYF	TGTGCCAGCAGCTTAAGTCTAGCGGGACCTGCCTACGAGCAGTACTTC
13	NA	many	TRBJ1-1	TRBV7-3	CASSERMNTEAFF	TGTGCCAGCAGCGAACGGATGAACACTGAAGCTTTCTTT
17	NA	many	TRBJ2-7	TRBV6-6	CASSYGVARSGSYEQYF	TGTGCCAGCAGTTACGGGGTAGCTCGATCAGGCTCCTACGAGCAGTACTTC
16	TRBD2	NA	TRBJ2-7	TRBV19	CASSIGTSGRGYEQYF	TGTGCCAGTAGTATCGGGACTAGCGGGAGAGGCTACGAGCAGTACTTC
11	NA	NA	TRBJ2-1	TRBV30	CAWSSYNGRFF	TGTGCCTGGAGTTCCTACAATGGGCGGTTCTTC
17	TRBD2	NA	TRBJ2-2	TRBV4-2	CASSQDSGTSGTGELFF	TGTGCCAGCAGCCAAGACAGCGGGACTAGCGGTACCGGGGAGCTGTTTTTT
17	NA	many	TRBJ2-3	TRBV6-1	CASSEAGGGPPTDTQYF	TGTGCCAGCAGTGAAGCGGGAGGGGGGCCCCCCACAGATACGCAGTATTTT
15	TRBD1	many	TRBJ2-1	TRBV28	CASSPSGQGYNEQFF	TGTGCCAGCAGTCCCTCTGGACAGGGGTACAATGAGCAGTTCTTC
13	TRBD1	few	TRBJ2-3	TRBV20-1	CSAQGGGTDTQYF	TGCAGTGCCCAAGGGGGCGGAACAGATACGCAGTATTTT
15	TRBD2	many	TRBJ2-1	TRBV6-1	CASRPGTSGYNEQFF	TGTGCCAGCAGACCCGGGACTAGCGGATACAATGAGCAGTTCTTC
15	TRBD1	few	TRBJ2-3	TRBV7-3	CASSTTGLGTDTQYF	TGTGCCAGCAGCACGACAGGGTTGGGCACAGATACGCAGTATTTT
16	NA	few	TRBJ2-2	TRBV7-2	CASSFGSFRGAGELFF	TGTGCCAGCAGCTTTGGTTCGTTCAGGGGCGCCGGGGAGCTGTTTTTT
12	NA	few	TRBJ2-5	TRBV29-1	CSVVSDKETQYF	TGCAGCGTTGTATCAGATAAAGAGACCCAGTACTTC
16	TRBD2	many	TRBJ2-1	TRBV5-1	CASSGGTSGSYNEQFF	TGCGCCAGCAGCGGAGGGACTAGCGGGAGCTACAATGAGCAGTTCTTC
13	TRBD2	many	TRBJ2-7	TRBV28	CASRPGLKPEQYF	TGTGCCAGCAGACCGGGACTAAAGCCCGAGCAGTACTTC
14	NA	many	TRBJ2-7	TRBV4-1	CASSQDVDHAEQYF	TGCGCCAGCAGCCAAGACGTGGACCACGCCGAGCAGTACTTC
18	NA	NA	TRBJ2-2	TRBV3-2	CASSQEKTGAANTGELFF	TGTGCCAGCAGCCAAGAAAAGACAGGGGCCGCAAACACCGGGGAGCTGTTTTTT
14	NA	many	TRBJ2-3	TRBV7-9	CASSSTFGADTQYF	TGTGCCAGCAGCTCGACATTTGGGGCAGATACGCAGTATTTT
15	TRBD1	many	TRBJ1-6	TRBV11-2	CASSTYGTGGSPLHF	TGTGCCAGCAGCACCTACGGGACAGGGGGTTCACCCCTCCACTTT
18	NA	NA	TRBJ2-6	TRBV19	CASSSGHSSPSGANVLTF	TGTGCCAGTAGTTCCGGACACTCGTCCCCCTCTGGGGCCAACGTCCTGACTTTC
14	NA	many	TRBJ2-7	TRBV5-8	CASSSPDWTYEQYF	TGTGCCAGCAGCTCCCCGGACTGGACCTACGAGCAGTACTTC
15	TRBD2	many	TRBJ2-1	TRBV5-1	CASSIDLAGFNEQFF	TGCGCCAGCAGCATCGACCTAGCGGGCTTCAATGAGCAGTTCTTC
13	NA	many	TRBJ2-7	TRBV30	CAWSDGTDYEQYF	TGTGCCTGGAGTGACGGGACTGACTACGAGCAGTACTTC
17	NA	many	TRBJ1-1	TRBV3-1	CASSQDQFVEGNTEAFF	TGTGCCAGCAGCCAAGATCAGTTCGTAGAGGGGAACACTGAAGCTTTCTTT
14	NA	NA	TRBJ2-5	TRBV6-1	CASSGYMGQETQYF	TGTGCCAGCAGTGGGTACATGGGGCAGGAGACCCAGTACTTC
10	NA	NA	TRBJ2-3	TRBV7-9	CAGSLGTQYF	TGCGCCGGCAGCTTAGGTACGCAGTATTTT
15	NA	many	TRBJ2-7	TRBV11-3	CASSPTLAKSYEQYF	TGTGCCAGCAGCCCGACCCTAGCGAAATCCTACGAGCAGTACTTC